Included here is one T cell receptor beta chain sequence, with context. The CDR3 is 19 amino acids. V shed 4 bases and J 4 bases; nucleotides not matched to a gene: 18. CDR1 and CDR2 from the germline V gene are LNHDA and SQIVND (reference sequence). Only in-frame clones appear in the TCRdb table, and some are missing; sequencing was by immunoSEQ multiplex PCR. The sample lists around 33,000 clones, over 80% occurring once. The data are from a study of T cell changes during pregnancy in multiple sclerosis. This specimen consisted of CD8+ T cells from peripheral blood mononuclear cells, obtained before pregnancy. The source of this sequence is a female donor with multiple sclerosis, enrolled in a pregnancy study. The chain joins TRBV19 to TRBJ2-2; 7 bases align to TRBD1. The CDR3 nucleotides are TGTGCCAGTAGTACCAACATTATCGACAGGGTTCCTTTCACCGGGGAGCTGTTTTTT. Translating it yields CASSTNIIDRVPFTGELFF.